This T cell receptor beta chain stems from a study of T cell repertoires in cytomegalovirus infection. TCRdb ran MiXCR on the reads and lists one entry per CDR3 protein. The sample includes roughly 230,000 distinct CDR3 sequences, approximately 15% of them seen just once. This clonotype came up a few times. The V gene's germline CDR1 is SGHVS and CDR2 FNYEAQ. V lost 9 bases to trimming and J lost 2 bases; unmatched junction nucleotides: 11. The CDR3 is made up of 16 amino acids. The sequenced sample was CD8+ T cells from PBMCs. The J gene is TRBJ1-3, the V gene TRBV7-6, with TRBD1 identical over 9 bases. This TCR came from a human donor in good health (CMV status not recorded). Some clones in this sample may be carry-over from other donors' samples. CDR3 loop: CASTPDRGGAGNTIYF. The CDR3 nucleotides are TGTGCCAGTACACCGGACAGGGGAGGAGCTGGAAACACCATATATTTT. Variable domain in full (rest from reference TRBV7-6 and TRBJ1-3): GAGVSQSPRYKVTKRGQDVALRCDPISGHVSLYWYRQALGQGPEFLTYFNYEAQQDKSGLPNDRFSAERPEGSISTLTIQRTEQRDSAMYRCASTPDRGGAGNTIYFGEGSWLTVV.